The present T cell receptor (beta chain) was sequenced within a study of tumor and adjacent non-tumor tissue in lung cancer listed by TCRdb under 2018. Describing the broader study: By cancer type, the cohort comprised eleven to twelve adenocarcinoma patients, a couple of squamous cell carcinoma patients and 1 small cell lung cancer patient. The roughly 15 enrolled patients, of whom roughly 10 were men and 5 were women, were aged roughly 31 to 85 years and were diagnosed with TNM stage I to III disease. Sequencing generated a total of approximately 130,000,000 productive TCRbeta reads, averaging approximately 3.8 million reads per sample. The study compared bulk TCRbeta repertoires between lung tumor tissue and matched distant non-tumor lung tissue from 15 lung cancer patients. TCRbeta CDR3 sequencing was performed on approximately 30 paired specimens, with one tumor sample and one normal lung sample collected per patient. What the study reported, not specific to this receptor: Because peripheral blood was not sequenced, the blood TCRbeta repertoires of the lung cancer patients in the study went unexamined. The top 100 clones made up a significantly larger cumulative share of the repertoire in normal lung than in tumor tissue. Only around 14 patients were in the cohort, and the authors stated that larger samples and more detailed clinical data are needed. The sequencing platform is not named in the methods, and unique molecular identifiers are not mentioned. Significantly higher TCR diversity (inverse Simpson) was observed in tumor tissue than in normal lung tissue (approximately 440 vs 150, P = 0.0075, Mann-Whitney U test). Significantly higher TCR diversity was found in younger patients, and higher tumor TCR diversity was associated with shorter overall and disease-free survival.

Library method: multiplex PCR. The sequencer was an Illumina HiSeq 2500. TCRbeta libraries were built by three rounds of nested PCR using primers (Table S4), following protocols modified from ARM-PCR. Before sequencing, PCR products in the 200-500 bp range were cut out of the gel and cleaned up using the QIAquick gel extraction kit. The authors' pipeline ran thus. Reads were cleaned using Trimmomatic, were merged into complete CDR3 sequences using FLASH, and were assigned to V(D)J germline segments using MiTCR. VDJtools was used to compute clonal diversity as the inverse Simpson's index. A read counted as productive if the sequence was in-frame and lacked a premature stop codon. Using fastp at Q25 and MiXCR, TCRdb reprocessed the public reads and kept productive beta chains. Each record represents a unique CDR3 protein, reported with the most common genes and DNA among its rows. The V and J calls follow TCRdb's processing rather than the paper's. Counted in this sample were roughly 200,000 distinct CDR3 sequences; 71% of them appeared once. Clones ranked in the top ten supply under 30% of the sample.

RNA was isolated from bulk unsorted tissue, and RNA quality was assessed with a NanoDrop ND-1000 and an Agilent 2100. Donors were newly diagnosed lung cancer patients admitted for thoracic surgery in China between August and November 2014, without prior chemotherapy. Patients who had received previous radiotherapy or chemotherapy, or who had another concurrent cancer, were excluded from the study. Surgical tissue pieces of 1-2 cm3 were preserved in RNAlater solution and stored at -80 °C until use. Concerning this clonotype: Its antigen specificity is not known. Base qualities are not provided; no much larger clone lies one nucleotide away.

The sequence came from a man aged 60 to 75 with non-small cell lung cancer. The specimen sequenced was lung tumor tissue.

The CDR3 loop reads CASETGTPGSKQYF. The nucleotide sequence is given as TGTGCAAGCGAAACCGGGACGCCTGGGAGCAAGCAGTACTTC. The rearrangement joined TRBV6-6 to TRBJ2-7, with the D gene tentatively TRBD1 or TRBD2, based on 5 matching bases in each. Per the germline V gene (reference sequence), MNHNY is the CDR1 and SVGAGI is the CDR2. Including cysteine and phenylalanine, the CDR3 has 14 amino acids. Of the read, only the CDR3 DNA is kept; its 42 bases are in frame from base 1.